These 12 T cell receptor beta chains share one sample of origin, sequenced in a study of blood T cell repertoires in COVID-19. The method was immunoSEQ multiplex PCR; TCRdb's version includes in-frame clones alone and lacks a portion of them. The repertoire holds more than 150,000 clones, with roughly 80% as singletons. Sequences were obtained from PBMCs or T cells enriched from blood (not recorded which). These receptor sequences come from a woman between 50 and 59 years old who had recovered from COVID-19.

The genes are TRBV28 and TRBJ2-4, with D possibly TRBD2 on 5 matching bases. CDR1 is MDHEN and CDR2 is SYDVKM in the germline V gene. The V gene lost 3 bases and the J gene lost 7 bases, with 10 bases spanning the gap. The CDR3 is 13 residues long. The CDR3 spells CASSFPGVNIQYF. As DNA, the CDR3 is TGTGCCAGCAGTTTCCCCGGGGTGAACATTCAGTACTTC.

DNA for the CDR3: TGTGCCAGCAGCCTAGGGGCGGGAGGCCACAATGAGCAGTTCTTC. Amino acids: CASSLGAGGHNEQFF. The chain couples TRBV7-3 to TRBJ2-1; 8 bases are shared with TRBD2. The V and J ends lost 5 bases and 5 bases, in that order; junction bases with no gene match: 8. Germline CDR1 reads SGHTA; CDR2 reads FQGTGA. The CDR3 is made up of 15 amino acids.

This chain uses TRBV9 with TRBJ1-2, with TRBD1 matching 7 bases. V lost 4 bases and J lost 4; bases outside the gene matches: 4. CDR3 length equals 13 residues. The germline CDR1 and CDR2 sequences are SGDLS and YYNGEE. CDR3: CASSPRDSYGYTF. The CDR3 coding sequence is TGTGCCAGCAGCCCCCGGGACAGCTATGGCTACACCTTC.

V is TRBV5-4 and J is TRBJ2-7; 8 bases fit TRBD1. Losses at the gene ends were 0 bases for V and 1 base for J; bases not matched to a gene: 3. This CDR3 is built from 15 residues. The germline V gene encodes CDR1 SGHNT and CDR2 YYREEE (reference sequence). The CDR3, as DNA: TGTGCCAGCAGCTTGGGACAGGGGATTTCCTACGAGCAGTACTTC. Translated: CASSLGQGISYEQYF.

The chain joins TRBV18 to TRBJ2-7, with TRBD1 matching 9 bases. CDR1 and CDR2 (germline): KGHSH, LQKENI. The V gene end was trimmed by 3 bases and the J gene end by 7 bases; junction bases not matched to a gene: 4. The CDR3 sequence is 13 residues long. The CDR3 is CASSPGQGREQYF. In nucleotides, the CDR3 is TGTGCCAGCTCACCGGGACAGGGAAGAGAGCAGTACTTC.

The chain combines TRBV4-2 with TRBJ1-2; no reliable D call. The CDR3 covers 14 residues. Germline V gene lookup returns CDR1 LGHNA and CDR2 YNFKEQ. The V gene lost 1 base and the J gene lost 6 bases, with 12 bases spanning the gap. The CDR3 spells CASSQVGAEHGYTF. DNA for the CDR3: TGTGCCAGCAGCCAAGTCGGCGCGGAGCATGGCTACACCTTC.

V usage is TRBV5-1 and J usage is TRBJ1-3; 7 nucleotides line up with TRBD1. The germline gives CDR1 SGHRS, CDR2 YFSETQ. The CDR3 runs 16 residues. Trimming at V came to 4 bases and at J to 0 bases, leaving 7 bases not matched to a gene. CDR3 region: CASSPGQTYSGNTIYF. The CDR3 DNA is TGCGCCAGCAGCCCGGGACAGACCTACTCTGGAAACACCATATATTTT.

The V gene is TRBV18, the J gene TRBJ1-1; no clear D. Per germline, CDR1 KGHSH and CDR2 LQKENI. This CDR3 has 15 amino acids. With 2 bases removed from V and 5 bases from J, the gap between germline ends came to 15 bases. CDR3 residues: CASSPSPPGMTEAFF. CDR3 bases: TGTGCCAGCTCACCAAGTCCTCCGGGTATGACTGAAGCTTTCTTT.

The gene calls are TRBV7-2 and TRBJ2-1, with 9 positions matching TRBD1. CDR3 length equals 13 residues. CDR1 and CDR2 from the germline V gene are SGHTA and FQGNSA. With V trimmed by 7 bases and J by 8 bases, 6 bases remained unmatched. This chain's CDR3 is CASNFRQGDEQFF. CDR3 coding DNA: TGTGCCAGCAACTTCAGACAGGGGGATGAGCAGTTCTTC. Full variable domain (missing parts from reference TRBV7-2 and TRBJ2-1): GAGVSQSPSNKVTEKGKDVELRCDPISGHTALYWYRQSLGQGLEFLIYFQGNSAPDKSGLPSDRFSAERTGGSVSTLTIQRTQQEDSAVYLCASNFRQGDEQFFGPGTRLTVL.

CDR3 sequence (DNA): TGTGCCAGCAGTCATTCCGGGACAGGGGCTATGAACACTGAAGCTTTCTTT. This encodes CASSHSGTGAMNTEAFF. The V gene is TRBV6-2 or TRBV6-3, the J gene TRBJ1-1, with TRBD1 matching over 10 bases. V dropped 5 bases and J dropped 0; count of bases not matched to a gene: 9. Per germline, CDR1 MNHEY and CDR2 SVGEGT. This CDR3 is 17 amino acids long.

The CDR3 DNA follows: TGTGCCAGCAGTTACTCGAGTCTCGTATTATCCAGCAATCAGCCCCAGCATTTT. This codes for CASSYSSLVLSSNQPQHF. The chain employs TRBV6-2 or TRBV6-3 and TRBJ1-5; D unclear. Germline CDR1 is MNHEY and CDR2 is SVGEGT. The germline V and J ends were trimmed by 0 bases and 1 base, with 16 bases remaining between them. The CDR3 is made up of 18 amino acids.

This clone appeared once. In nucleotides, the CDR3 is TGTGCCACGTACCGTCCAGGGTATGACTATGGCTACACCTTC. This encodes CATYRPGYDYGYTF. The chain links TRBV10-3 to TRBJ1-2; D is perhaps TRBD1 (5 bases). The V end lost 10 bases, the J end lost 3 bases, and 18 bases lay between the germline ends. The germline V gene has CDR1 ENHRY and CDR2 SYGVKD. This CDR3 has 14 amino acids.